A selection of T cell receptor beta chains follows, all from one sample in a study of blood T cell repertoires in COVID-19. Using immunoSEQ multiplex PCR, the repertoire was profiled, and TCRdb retains in-frame clones only, with some absent. The table has more than 300,000 clones, 86% seen once. Sequencing was carried out using peripheral blood. The receptors were sampled from a woman aged 45-65 years with acute or convalescent COVID-19. CDR3s include the opening cysteine and the closing phenylalanine or tryptophan. The D gene is left open where the match is weak. Only some rows state a clone size, as once, few, many or a class for expanded clones.

v_call	j_call	d_call	clone_size	cdr3_nt	cdr3_aa
TRBV7-2	TRBJ2-3	TRBD2	NA	TGTGCCAGCAGCTTTAGCGGGAGAGCAGATACGCAGTATTTT	CASSFSGRADTQYF
TRBV2	TRBJ2-5	TRBD2	NA	TGTGCCAGCAGTGAAGGGACTAGCGGGAGGGCCCCCCAAGAGACCCAGTACTTC	CASSEGTSGRAPQETQYF
TRBV24-1	TRBJ2-5	TRBD1	few	TGTGCCACCAGTGATTTGAAGACAGGGGAGTACCAAGAGACCCAGTACTTC	CATSDLKTGEYQETQYF
TRBV28	TRBJ2-7	TRBD2	NA	TGTGCCAGCAGTATGCTAGCGGGAGGGCCTTACGAGCAGTACTTC	CASSMLAGGPYEQYF
TRBV6-6	TRBJ1-5	TRBD1	NA	TGTGCCAGCAGATTCGGACAGGGCCCAGATCAGCCCCAGCATTTT	CASRFGQGPDQPQHF
TRBV5-1	TRBJ1-2	TRBD1	NA	TGCGCCAGCAGCTATGACAGGGTTATTGGCTACACCTTC	CASSYDRVIGYTF
TRBV19	TRBJ2-2	NA	NA	TGTGCCAGTAGTAGGTATAGGGGGAACACCGGGGAGCTGTTTTTT	CASSRYRGNTGELFF
TRBV6-6	TRBJ1-2	TRBD1	NA	TGTGCCAGCAGTTACTCTCCAGGACAGGGCTATGGCTACACCTTC	CASSYSPGQGYGYTF
TRBV4-1	TRBJ1-1	NA	NA	TGCGCCAGCAGCCACCAAGGGGGATTCGGGGCTTTCTTT	CASSHQGGFGAFF
TRBV7-8	TRBJ1-4	TRBD1	NA	TGTGCCAGCAGCTGGGGACAGGGGGAAGGAAAACTGTTTTTT	CASSWGQGEGKLFF